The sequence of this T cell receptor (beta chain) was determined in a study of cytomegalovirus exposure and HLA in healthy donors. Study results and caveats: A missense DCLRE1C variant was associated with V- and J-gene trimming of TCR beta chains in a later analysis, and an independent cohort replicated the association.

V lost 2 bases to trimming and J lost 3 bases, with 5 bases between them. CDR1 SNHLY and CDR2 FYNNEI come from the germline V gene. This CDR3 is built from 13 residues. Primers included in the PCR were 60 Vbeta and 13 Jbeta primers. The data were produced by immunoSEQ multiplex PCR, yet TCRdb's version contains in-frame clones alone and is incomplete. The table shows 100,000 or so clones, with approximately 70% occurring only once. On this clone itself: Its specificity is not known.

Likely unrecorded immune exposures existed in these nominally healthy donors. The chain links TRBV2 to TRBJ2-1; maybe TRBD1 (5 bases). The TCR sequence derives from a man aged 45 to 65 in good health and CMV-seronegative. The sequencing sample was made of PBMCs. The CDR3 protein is CASSEQGYNEQFF. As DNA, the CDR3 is TGTGCCAGCAGTGAACAGGGCTACAATGAGCAGTTCTTC.